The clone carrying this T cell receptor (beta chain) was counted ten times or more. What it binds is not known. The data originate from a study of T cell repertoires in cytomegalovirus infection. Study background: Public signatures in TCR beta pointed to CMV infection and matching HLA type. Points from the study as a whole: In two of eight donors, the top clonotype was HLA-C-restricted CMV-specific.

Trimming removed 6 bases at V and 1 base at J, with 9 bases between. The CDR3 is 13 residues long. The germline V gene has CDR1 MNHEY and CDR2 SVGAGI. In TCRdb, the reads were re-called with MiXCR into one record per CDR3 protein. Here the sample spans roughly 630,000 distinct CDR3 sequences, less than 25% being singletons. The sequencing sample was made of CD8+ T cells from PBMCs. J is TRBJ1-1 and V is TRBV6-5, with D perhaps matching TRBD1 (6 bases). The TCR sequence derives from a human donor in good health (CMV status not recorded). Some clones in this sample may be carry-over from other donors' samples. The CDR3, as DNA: TGTGCCAGCAGAACAGGGCGGAACACTGAAGCTTTCTTT. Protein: CASRTGRNTEAFF.